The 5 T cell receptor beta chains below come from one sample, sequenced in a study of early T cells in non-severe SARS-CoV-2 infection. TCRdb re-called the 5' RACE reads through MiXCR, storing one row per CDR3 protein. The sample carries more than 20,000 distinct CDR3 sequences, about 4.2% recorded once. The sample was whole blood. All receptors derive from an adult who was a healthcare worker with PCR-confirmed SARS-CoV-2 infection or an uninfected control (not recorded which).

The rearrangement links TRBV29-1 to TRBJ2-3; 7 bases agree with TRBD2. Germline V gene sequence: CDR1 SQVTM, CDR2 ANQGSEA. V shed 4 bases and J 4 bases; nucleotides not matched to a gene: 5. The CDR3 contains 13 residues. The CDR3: CSVGQGGADTQYF. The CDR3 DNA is TGCAGCGTTGGGCAGGGAGGGGCAGATACGCAGTATTTT.

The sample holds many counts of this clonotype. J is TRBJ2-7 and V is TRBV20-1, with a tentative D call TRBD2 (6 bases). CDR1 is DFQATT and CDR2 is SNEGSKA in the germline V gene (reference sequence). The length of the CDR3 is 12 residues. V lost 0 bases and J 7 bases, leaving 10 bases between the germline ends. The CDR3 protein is CSARERDLEQYF. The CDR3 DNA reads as TGCAGTGCTAGAGAGCGGGATCTTGAGCAGTACTTC.

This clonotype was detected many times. CDR3 protein: CASSAERSEAFF. CDR3 bases: TGTGCCAGCTCAGCTGAACGGTCTGAAGCTTTCTTT. V usage is TRBV18 and J usage is TRBJ1-1; D is unresolved. CDR1 and CDR2 (germline): KGHSH, LQKENI. This CDR3 is 12 amino acids long. V was clipped by 5 bases and J by 6 bases, with 10 bases between them.

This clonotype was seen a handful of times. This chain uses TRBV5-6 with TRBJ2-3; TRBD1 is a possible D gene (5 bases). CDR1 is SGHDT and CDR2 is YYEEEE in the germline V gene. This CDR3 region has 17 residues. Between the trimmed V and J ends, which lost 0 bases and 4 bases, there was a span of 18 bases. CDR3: CASSLGPPGMYPDTQYF. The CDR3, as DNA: TGTGCCAGCAGCTTGGGACCCCCAGGGATGTATCCAGATACGCAGTATTTT. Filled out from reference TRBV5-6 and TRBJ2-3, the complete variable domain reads DAGVTQSPTHLIKTRGQQVTLRCSPKSGHDTVSWYQQALGQGPQFIFQYYEEEERQRGNFPDRFSGHQFPNYSSELNVNALLLGDSALYLCASSLGPPGMYPDTQYFGPGTRLTVL.

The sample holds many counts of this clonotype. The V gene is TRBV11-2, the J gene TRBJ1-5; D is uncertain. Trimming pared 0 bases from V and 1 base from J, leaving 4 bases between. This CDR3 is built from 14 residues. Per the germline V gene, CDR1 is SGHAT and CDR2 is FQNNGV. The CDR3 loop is CASSLEKSNQPQHF. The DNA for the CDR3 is TGTGCCAGCAGCTTAGAGAAAAGCAATCAGCCCCAGCATTTT.